This is a list of T cell receptor beta chains from one sample in a study of shared clonotypes between healthy human individuals. The protocol was immunoSEQ multiplex PCR, while the TCRdb copy is restricted to in-frame clones and leaves out a portion. The table records about 610,000 clones, about 96% of them present only once. Sequenced sample: naive CD4+ T cells sorted from blood. Receptors originate from a woman in her 30s in good health. The CDR3 runs from the conserved cysteine through the conserved F or W. The order of the fields is CDR3 protein, V gene, CDR3 length.

CDR3aa: CASSPPHGTETQYF
v_gene: TRBV18
len: 14

CDR3aa: CASNNDRAGANVLTF
v_gene: TRBV13
len: 15

CDR3aa: CASSSRDSSYEQYF
v_gene: TRBV7-8
len: 14

CDR3aa: CASDEVQGIDTQYF
v_gene: TRBV2
len: 14

CDR3aa: CASSPLEGLNYGYTF
v_gene: TRBV14
len: 15

CDR3aa: CASSERTGRDTEAFF
v_gene: TRBV25-1
len: 15

CDR3aa: CASSIPGWIHEQYF
v_gene: TRBV28
len: 14

CDR3aa: CASSLQGNGELFF
v_gene: TRBV7-7
len: 13

CDR3aa: CASSGGTPEDTQYF
v_gene: TRBV5-1
len: 14

CDR3aa: CASSLSPQNTEAFF
v_gene: TRBV5-5
len: 14

CDR3aa: CASSQDGGKVAFF
v_gene: TRBV4-2
len: 13

CDR3aa: CASSTQDRTDTQYF
v_gene: TRBV19
len: 14

CDR3aa: CASSIGEGAKQYF
v_gene: TRBV19
len: 13

CDR3aa: CASSSRGVDNEQFF
v_gene: TRBV11-3
len: 14

CDR3aa: CASSTAGVGEQYF
v_gene: TRBV28
len: 13

CDR3aa: CASSETGNQPQHF
v_gene: TRBV18
len: 13

CDR3aa: CASSLSPRGAGNGYTF
v_gene: TRBV28
len: 16

CDR3aa: CASSYSGTGGGYGYTF
v_gene: TRBV6-5
len: 16

CDR3aa: CASSQIKYRGRPDTQYF
v_gene: TRBV4-1
len: 17

CDR3aa: CSVGPPGETQYF
v_gene: TRBV29-1
len: 12

CDR3aa: CASSLDGNQPQHF
v_gene: TRBV28
len: 13

CDR3aa: CASLGQAGQVNYGYTF
v_gene: TRBV19
len: 16

CDR3aa: CASSQMTPPYEQYF
v_gene: TRBV28
len: 14

CDR3aa: CASSPRDNYGYTF
v_gene: TRBV6-1
len: 13

CDR3aa: CASSQEKRASTIYTF
v_gene: TRBV4-2
len: 15

CDR3aa: CASSLGTPAGLGYTF
v_gene: TRBV5-4
len: 15

CDR3aa: CASSPPRLQGYNEQFF
v_gene: TRBV4-2
len: 16

CDR3aa: CATRVAYEQYF
v_gene: TRBV28
len: 11

CDR3aa: CASSLASPGQGTDTQYF
v_gene: TRBV5-1
len: 17

CDR3aa: CASSFTGSNYGYTF
v_gene: TRBV5-6
len: 14

CDR3aa: CATSRVGASGNYEQYF
v_gene: TRBV15
len: 16

CDR3aa: CATDGSYEQYF
v_gene: TRBV28
len: 11

CDR3aa: CASSPNWVPSGNQETQYF
v_gene: TRBV18
len: 18

CDR3aa: CASSRGHDTEAFF
v_gene: TRBV6-4
len: 13

CDR3aa: CATQDPRRSNIQYF
v_gene: TRBV15
len: 14

CDR3aa: CASSPTGQGAYKGYTF
v_gene: TRBV18
len: 16

CDR3aa: CASSFGLAGAYEQYF
v_gene: TRBV7-2
len: 15

CDR3aa: CASSQSPVVETQYF
v_gene: TRBV14
len: 14

CDR3aa: CASSSANRFTNQPQHF
v_gene: TRBV6-6
len: 16

CDR3aa: CASSLAHRGPLNTEAFF
v_gene: TRBV5-1
len: 17

CDR3aa: CASSWGENTEAFF
v_gene: TRBV7-3
len: 13

CDR3aa: CASSLTGVHSGNTIYF
v_gene: TRBV5-1
len: 16

CDR3aa: CASSDGSGVFF
v_gene: TRBV7-3
len: 11

CDR3aa: CASSSQSGANVLTF
v_gene: TRBV19
len: 14

CDR3aa: CASTGTGINSPLHF
v_gene: TRBV6-5
len: 14

CDR3aa: CASSQGGLAAPSYEQYF
v_gene: TRBV4-2
len: 17

CDR3aa: CASSLGMPTGELFF
v_gene: TRBV5-1
len: 14

CDR3aa: CASSPRQGHYEQYF
v_gene: TRBV11-2
len: 14

CDR3aa: CASSYRAPTSTDTQYF
v_gene: TRBV7-2
len: 16

CDR3aa: CASSVGQGLYQPQHF
v_gene: TRBV9
len: 15

CDR3aa: CASSEPIGGTEAFF
v_gene: TRBV6-1
len: 14

CDR3aa: CASSSGTGRSSYEQYF
v_gene: TRBV5-1
len: 16

CDR3aa: CASSPGGGYEQYF
v_gene: TRBV28
len: 13

CDR3aa: CASSDFTPGQGSYNEQFF
v_gene: TRBV10-1
len: 18

CDR3aa: CASSPGGKSSGNTIYF
v_gene: TRBV11-3
len: 16

CDR3aa: CASRLAGGTYEQYF
v_gene: TRBV5-1
len: 14

CDR3aa: CASSLIALGLGSTEQYF
v_gene: TRBV5-4
len: 17

CDR3aa: CATSGQGLGEAFF
v_gene: TRBV15
len: 13